These 19 T cell receptor beta chains share one sample of origin, sequenced in a study of T cells of healthy individuals (dated by TCRdb to 2016 to 2018). Library preparation used 5' RACE. Reads for this sample came from an Illumina MiSeq. TCRdb redid the processing of the public reads, applying fastp at Q25 and MiXCR, and retained in-frame beta chains. Rows are combined by CDR3 protein, so each entry shows the most common genes and DNA. This sample holds 75,000 to 95,000 distinct CDR3 sequences; about 4.8% were observed only once. The ten top clones hold around 8% of the sample. All receptors derive from a female donor in good health.

This clonotype has at least ten counts. The chain combines TRBV10-2 with TRBJ2-6, with TRBD2 matching over 11 bases. The junction had 10 bases not matched to a gene; V was cut back by 6 bases and J by 0 bases. This CDR3 has 19 residues. The germline V gene has CDR1 WSHSY and CDR2 SAAADI. In DNA form, the CDR3 reads TGCGCCAGCAGACCCCCGACTAGCGGGGCGTCCTCTGGGGCCAACGTCCTGACTTTC. It translates to CASRPPTSGASSGANVLTF.

The chain employs TRBV10-3 and TRBJ2-7; 7 bases map to TRBD2. The CDR3 consists of 14 residues. Germline V lookup: CDR1 ENHRY, CDR2 SYGVKD. V trimming: 11 bases; J trimming: 2 bases; junction bases outside the gene matches: 12. The chain's CDR3 is CAAGRREPPYEQYF. CDR3 DNA: TGTGCCGCAGGGAGGCGGGAGCCTCCCTACGAGCAGTACTTC.

This clonotype came up many times. The chain uses TRBV28 and TRBJ2-1; D gene ambiguous. Looked up from germline, CDR1 is MDHEN and CDR2 is SYDVKM. This CDR3 spans 12 amino acids. The germline V and J ends were trimmed by 5 bases and 10 bases, with 12 bases remaining between them. The CDR3 here is CASSPLYVEQFF. The CDR3 DNA follows: TGTGCCAGCAGTCCCCTGTACGTAGAGCAGTTCTTC.

This clonotype was seen many times. This chain joins TRBV7-2 and TRBJ2-3; 7 nucleotides agree with TRBD2. Trimming removed 0 bases from V and 0 bases from J; junction bases left unmatched: 0. CDR1 is SGHTA, CDR2 FQGNSA, per germline. This CDR3 comprises 15 residues. CDR3 region: CASSLAAGSTDTQYF. The CDR3, as DNA: TGTGCCAGCAGCTTAGCAGCGGGAAGCACAGATACGCAGTATTTT.

This rearrangement joins TRBV30 to TRBJ1-1; unclear D gene. The CDR3 is made up of 13 amino acids. The germline CDR1 and CDR2 sequences are GTSNPN and SVGIG (reference sequence). V was trimmed by 4 bases and J by 4 bases, leaving 13 bases between them. The CDR3 DNA is TGTGCCTGGAACACTAGTCCTGGCACTGAAGCTTTCTTT. Amino acids: CAWNTSPGTEAFF.

This clonotype was counted between two and nine times. The chain combines TRBV7-9 with TRBJ1-2; 9 bases fit TRBD1. After removal of 4 bases from V and 4 bases from J, the junction contained 13 bases not matched to a gene. The germline CDR1 and CDR2 sequences are SEHNR and FQNEAQ (reference sequence). The CDR3 is 17 residues long. CDR3 protein: CASSSGGDRGRVYGYTF. The DNA for the CDR3 is TGTGCCAGCAGCTCGGGGGGCGACAGGGGGAGAGTCTATGGCTACACCTTC.

This clonotype was observed many times. This rearrangement joins TRBV2 to TRBJ2-4, with 8 bases matching TRBD1. Trimming at V came to 2 bases and at J to 4 bases, leaving 7 bases not matched to a gene. The CDR3 contains 16 residues. Germline V lookup: CDR1 SNHLY, CDR2 FYNNEI. The CDR3 DNA reads as TGTGCCAGCAGTGAACTTTGGGACAGGAGTAAAAACATTCAGTACTTC. Its translation: CASSELWDRSKNIQYF.

The chain joins TRBV7-9 to TRBJ1-4; D not resolved. Germline V lookup: CDR1 SEHNR, CDR2 FQNEAQ (reference sequence). CDR3 size: 15 residues. The germline V and J ends were trimmed by 6 bases and 5 bases, with 16 bases remaining between them. CDR3 nucleotide sequence: TGTGCCAGCAGTAAAGAGGCCATCCTAAATGAAAAACTGTTTTTT. Translation: CASSKEAILNEKLFF.

In its sample, this clonotype was seen a few times. The chain joins TRBV7-9 to TRBJ2-1; 10 positions match TRBD2. The ends lost 6 bases at V and 6 bases at J; junction bases unmatched: 11. CDR3 length: 16 residues. CDR1 and CDR2 (germline): SEHNR, FQNEAQ (reference sequence). The CDR3 DNA reads TGTGCCAGCAGGACAACTAGCGGGGAGGTCGGCAATGAGCAGTTCTTC. Translating gives CASRTTSGEVGNEQFF.

This sequence joins TRBV6-2 or TRBV6-3 and TRBJ1-5; no clear D. CDR3 length equals 15 residues. Germline lookup yields CDR1 MNHEY and CDR2 SVGEGT. V lost 4 bases and J lost 2, with 12 bases in between. This CDR3 is CASSSGDARNQPQHF. For the CDR3, the DNA is TGTGCCAGCAGTTCCGGAGACGCCCGCAATCAGCCCCAGCATTTT.

The gene calls are TRBV12-3 or TRBV12-4 and TRBJ1-2; D not certain. V was trimmed by 5 bases and J by 7 bases, leaving 14 bases between them. The CDR3 sequence is 13 residues long. The CDR3: CASSLYLRGGYTF. The CDR3 DNA follows: TGTGCCAGCAGTCTATATCTTCGGGGTGGCTACACCTTC.

The rearrangement uses TRBV28 and TRBJ1-6, with D maybe TRBD1 (6 bases). Germline CDR1 and CDR2: MDHEN and SYDVKM. Trimming stripped 5 bases from V and 7 bases from J, with 15 bases between. CDR3 length: 15 amino acids. For the CDR3, the DNA is TGTGCCAGCAGTCAGGGGCTTATCCGGAATTCACCCCTCCACTTT. Translated: CASSQGLIRNSPLHF.

V usage is TRBV4-3 and J usage is TRBJ2-1; a possible D gene is TRBD2 (6 bases). With 4 bases removed from V and 1 base from J, the gap between germline ends came to 14 bases. This CDR3 is 16 amino acids long. From germline, CDR1 is LGHNA and CDR2 YSLEER. Here the CDR3 reads CASSLQAGESYNEQFF. The CDR3 DNA reads as TGCGCCAGCAGCCTGCAAGCGGGTGAATCCTACAATGAGCAGTTCTTC.

This clonotype was recorded many times. This chain uses TRBV6-2 or TRBV6-3 with TRBJ2-2; D uncertain. This CDR3 region has 15 residues. V shed 2 bases and J shed 7 bases, with 14 bases lying between them. The germline CDR1 and CDR2 sequences are MNHEY and SVGEGT. The CDR3 reads CASSYDSSLGGELFF. The CDR3, as DNA: TGTGCCAGCAGTTACGATAGCAGTCTGGGCGGGGAGCTGTTTTTT.

The chain joins TRBV5-1 to TRBJ2-1, with D perhaps TRBD2 (6 bases). V gave up 0 bases and J gave up 4 bases, with 14 bases separating them. The CDR3 has 16 residues. Per the germline V gene, CDR1 is SGHRS and CDR2 is YFSETQ. CDR3 sequence reads: CASSLANGGIYNEQFF. The CDR3, as DNA: TGCGCCAGCAGCTTGGCCAACGGCGGGATTTACAATGAGCAGTTCTTC.

This clonotype showed up many times. The genes are TRBV5-8 and TRBJ2-7; tentatively, D is TRBD1 or TRBD2 (5 bases each). This CDR3 has 15 amino acids. V dropped 3 bases and J dropped 3 bases, with 16 bases sitting between them. From germline, CDR1 is SGHTS and CDR2 YDEGEE. The CDR3 DNA reads TGTGCCAGCAGCTCCCGGGACGGACACTTCTACGAGCAGTACTTC. Protein: CASSSRDGHFYEQYF.

This clonotype was counted ten times or more. V and J are TRBV29-1 and TRBJ1-5; 7 bases fit TRBD1. V was clipped by 6 bases and J by 1 base; unmatched bases: 6. This CDR3 contains 14 residues. CDR1 SQVTM and CDR2 ANQGSEA come from the germline V gene. The CDR3 sequence is CSVLTGSSNQPQHF. The CDR3 DNA reads TGCAGCGTGCTGACAGGGTCGAGCAATCAGCCCCAGCATTTT. Looking up the rest from reference TRBV29-1 and TRBJ1-5 gives the full variable domain: SAVISQKPSRDICQRGTSLTIQCQVDSQVTMMFWYRQQPGQSLTLIATANQGSEATYESGFVIDKFPISRPNLTFSTLTVSNMSPEDSSIYLCSVLTGSSNQPQHFGDGTRLSIL.

This clonotype was counted ten times or more. The chain employs TRBV3-1 and TRBJ2-1, with 8 bases that match TRBD1. Unmatched junction bases numbered 11, after V lost 3 bases and J lost 4 bases. CDR1 and CDR2 (germline): LGHDT, YNNKEL (reference sequence). CDR3 length: 17 amino acids. CDR3 protein: CASSHPWGTGRYNEQFF. CDR3 nucleotide sequence: TGTGCCAGCAGCCACCCCTGGGGGACAGGACGATACAATGAGCAGTTCTTC.

The sample holds a few counts of this clonotype. The chain carries TRBV7-9 and TRBJ1-1; D remains ambiguous. Germline CDR1 SEHNR, CDR2 FQNEAQ (reference sequence). Deletions cut 1 base from V and 4 bases from J, with 13 bases between. The CDR3 totals 15 residues. Written as DNA, the CDR3 is TGTGCCAGCAGCTTAGGTACGGGGTTGAGCACTGAAGCTTTCTTT. Translated, it gives CASSLGTGLSTEAFF.